The clone carrying this T cell receptor beta chain was counted at least ten times. These data belong to a study of blood T cells in healthy people across ages. After removal of 6 bases from V and 7 bases from J, the junction contained 6 bases not matched to a gene. CDR3 length equals 11 residues. CDR1 and CDR2 from the germline V gene are DFQATT and SNEGSKA (reference sequence). Using a J-beta primer mix together with a sample-barcoded 5' primer, a second PCR was run for roughly 7 to 11 cycles. TCRdb independently ran MiXCR on the 5' RACE reads; one entry per CDR3 protein. The data contain hundreds of thousands of distinct CDR3 sequences, about 30% of them singletons.

Input material: blood. This chain connects TRBV20-1 to TRBJ2-7; TRBD2 aligns across 7 bases. The receptor comes from an elderly woman in good health. This chain's CDR3 is CSARHGREQYF. The CDR3 DNA sequence: TGCAGTGCCCGTCACGGGAGGGAGCAGTACTTC.